One and the same sample provided the 21 T cell receptor delta chains below, sequenced in a study of gamma-delta T cells after stem cell transplantation. TCRdb fed the RT-PCR reads into CATT to redo clone calling. The data show about 11,000 delta-chain clones, around 42% seen once. Sequencing was carried out using gamma-delta T cells. These receptors were taken from a human donor. It is not recorded whose cells these are; they may come from a transplant donor.

This clone came up a few times. The chain combines TRDV1 with TRDJ1; perhaps TRDD3 as D (6 bases). Trimming removed 0 bases at V and 0 bases at J, with 20 bases between. Germline assignment: CDR1 TSWWSYY and CDR2 QGS. The CDR3 consists of 19 residues. The chain's CDR3 is CALGELQSLGALYTDKLIF. As DNA, the CDR3 is TGTGCTCTTGGGGAACTACAGTCCTTGGGGGCCCTCTACACCGATAAACTCATCTTT.

The chain uses TRDV1 and TRDJ2; TRDD2 matches at 7 bases. CDR3 length: 18 residues. J gave up 2 bases and V 2 bases, and 11 bases lay outside the gene matches. Germline V gives CDR1 TSWWSYY, CDR2 QGS. The CDR3 nucleotides are TGTGCTCTTGGGGAAAGTTCCTACGGGCCAATATTGACAGCACAACTCTTCTTT. It specifies CALGESSYGPILTAQLFF.

The chain links TRDV1 to TRDJ2; TRDD3 aligns across 10 bases. The CDR3 is 20 amino acids. J lost 0 bases, V lost 2 bases, and 12 bases had no gene match. The V gene's germline CDR1 is TSWWSYY and CDR2 QGS. The CDR3 nucleotides are TGTGCTCTTGGGGAAGAGACCTGTACTGGGGGATTAACTTTGACAGCACAACTCTTCTTT. It encodes CALGEETCTGGLTLTAQLFF.

This chain links TRDV1 with TRDJ2; D remains unclear. Germline assignment: CDR1 TSWWSYY and CDR2 QGS. This CDR3 has 15 residues. Trimming left V 5 bases short and J 4 bases short, with 14 bases between. The DNA of the CDR3 is TGTGCTCTTGGGTCGTACTCGAGGAAGACAGCACAACTCTTCTTT. Translating it yields CALGSYSRKTAQLFF.

By share of the sample, this clone is medium-sized. J is TRDJ2 and V is TRDV3; D is possibly TRDD3 (6 bases). Germline CDR1 is TVYSNPD and CDR2 is GDNSRS (reference sequence). This CDR3 spans 13 amino acids. The ends were cut back, 2 bases at V and 3 bases at J, with 10 bases in the middle. The CDR3 region has the DNA TGTGCCTTTTTTTGGGGGGTGACAGCACAACTCTTCTTT. Its translation: CAFFWGVTAQLFF.

This clone occurred a few times. This sample also contains other DNA sequences that code for the same CDR3. The genes are TRDV2 and TRDJ1; D is ambiguous. The CDR3 has 10 residues. Germline CDR1 reads GEAIGNYY; CDR2 reads EKD. Deletions cut 2 bases from V and 5 bases from J, with 2 bases between. The CDR3 DNA sequence: TGTGCCTGTGACAGAGATAAACTCATCTTT. This translates into CACDRDKLIF.

The chain recombines TRDV1 with TRDJ1; 9 bases map to TRDD3. Losses at the gene ends were 0 bases for V and 5 bases for J; bases not matched to a gene: 25. CDR3 length: 22 residues. Germline CDR1 TSWWSYY, CDR2 QGS. The CDR3 sequence is CALGELRNRGGYLREHSDKLIF. DNA for the CDR3: TGTGCTCTTGGGGAACTTAGGAATCGCGGGGGATACCTTCGAGAGCACTCGGATAAACTCATCTTT.

This sequence joins TRDV1 and TRDJ2, with 12 bases lining up with TRDD3. V lost 4 bases to trimming and J lost 8 bases; unmatched junction nucleotides: 17. Germline V gene sequence: CDR1 TSWWSYY, CDR2 QGS. The length of the CDR3 is 19 residues. The CDR3 bases are TGTGCTCTTGGGGGGAAAGGAAACTGGGGGATACTCTCTACGGCACAACTCTTCTTT. This encodes CALGGKGNWGILSTAQLFF.

This clone has more than one count but fewer than ten. V and J are TRDV2 and TRDJ3, with 12 bases lining up with TRDD3. This CDR3 has 20 residues. Germline values: CDR1 GEAIGNYY, CDR2 EKD. V was pared by 0 bases and J by 0 bases, with 5 bases of the junction left unmatched. As DNA, the CDR3 is TGTGCCTGTGACACCCCCATACTGGGGGATACCTCCTGGGACACCCGACAGATGTTTTTC. This codes for CACDTPILGDTSWDTRQMFF.

V and J are TRDV3 and TRDJ1, with a possible D match to TRDD2 (5 bases). In germline, CDR1 is TVYSNPD, CDR2 GDNSRS (reference sequence). The CDR3 is made up of 21 amino acids. CDR3 region: CALPKSSRGGSCEPRGGKLIF. CDR3 in DNA: TGTGCTCTTCCGAAGTCCTCCCGTGGAGGTAGTTGCGAACCTCGGGGCGGTAAACTCATCTTT.

A remark on this clone: Just one base apart from a much larger clone, this may be a read error. J is TRDJ2 and V is TRDV2; TRDD3 aligns across 10 bases. Germline V CDR1 and CDR2: GEAIGNYY, EKD. The CDR3 has 14 residues. J gave up 6 bases and V 3 bases, and 3 bases lay outside the gene matches. The CDR3 nucleotides are TGTGCCTGTGACGTACTGGGGGATCCAGCACAACTCTTCTTT. The encoded protein is CACDVLGDPAQLFF.

On this clone itself: A junction boundary mismatches the germline segment, possibly from a read error. This chain uses TRDV1 with TRDJ1; the match to TRDD3 covers 10 bases. This CDR3 has 19 residues. Germline values: CDR1 TSWWSYY, CDR2 QGS. CDR3 sequence reads: CALVPLLPTLGDSPDELIF. For the CDR3, the DNA is TGTGCTCTTGTCCCCCTTCTTCCTACGCTGGGGGATAGCCCCGATGAACTCATCTTT.

This clone is termed medium-sized (0.01 to 0.1%). This sample also contains other DNA sequences that code for the same CDR3. The gene calls are TRDV2 and TRDJ1, with TRDD3 matching over 8 bases. CDR3 length: 13 residues. Trimming at V came to 0 bases and at J to 4 bases, leaving 0 bases not matched to a gene. CDR1 and CDR2 (germline): GEAIGNYY, EKD. CDR3 sequence: CACDTWGIDKLIF. The CDR3 DNA is TGTGCCTGTGACACCTGGGGGATCGATAAACTCATCTTT.

In this sample, this clone turned up once. A much more abundant neighbour one base away suggests this may be a read error. The J gene is TRDJ1, the V gene TRDV2; no reliable D call. Germline-derived CDR1 and CDR2 are GEAIGNYY and EKD. This CDR3 has 14 amino acids. The CDR3 DNA sequence: TGTGCCTGTGACAAAGGGACGTACACCTATAAACTCATCTTT. Protein: CACDKGTYTYKLIF.

Comment on this clone: The germline gene is not matched at one end of the junction; a read error may be the cause. The chain couples TRDV3 to TRDJ2; TRDD3 matches 12 bases. This CDR3 is 17 amino acids long. In germline, CDR1 is TVYSNPD, CDR2 GDNSRS (reference sequence). CDR3 bases: TGTGCCTCATACTGGGGGATACATTGGGGTTTGACAGCAAAACTCTTCTTT. Its translation is CASYWGIHWGLTAKLFF.

This clone appeared a few times. This chain joins TRDV1 and TRDJ1, with 7 bases identical to TRDD3. Trimming removed 4 bases from V and 2 bases from J; junction bases left unmatched: 19. Germline V gives CDR1 TSWWSYY, CDR2 QGS. The CDR3 length is 19 residues. The CDR3: CALGVSRWGPLRGTDKLIF. The CDR3 region has the DNA TGTGCTCTTGGGGTCAGTCGCTGGGGGCCCCTACGAGGGACCGATAAACTCATCTTT.

In this sample, this clone turned up a few times. This rearrangement joins TRDV1 to TRDJ1; no clear D gene. Deletions cut 0 bases from V and 10 bases from J, with 9 bases between. The germline V gene has CDR1 TSWWSYY and CDR2 QGS. The CDR3 sequence is 12 residues long. CDR3 nucleotide sequence: TGTGCTCTTGGGGAACTAGGTGTGGGACTCATCTTT. It encodes CALGELGVGLIF.

The chain recombines TRDV3 with TRDJ1; 12 nucleotides line up with TRDD3. Losses at the gene ends were 2 bases for V and 2 bases for J; bases not matched to a gene: 6. The CDR3 spans 15 residues. CDR1 is TVYSNPD, CDR2 GDNSRS, per germline (reference sequence). The CDR3 DNA reads TGTGCCTTTGAGGCTGGGGGATACGCGACCGATAAACTCATCTTT. This sequence encodes CAFEAGGYATDKLIF.

The sample holds a few counts of this clone. This chain uses TRAV29/DV5 with TRDJ1; D may correspond to TRDD2 or TRDD3 (7 bases each). The CDR3 sequence is 21 residues long. CDR1 is NSMFDY, CDR2 ISSIKDK, per germline. Trimming removed 1 base from V and 0 bases from J, with 31 bases in between. CDR3 DNA sequence: TGTGCAGCAAGCTCCTCATATTCCTACGGGGGATCTGAGGGCTACACCGATAAACTCATCTTT. This translates into CAASSSYSYGGSEGYTDKLIF.

This clone was seen more than once but under ten times. Additional DNA sequences in this sample encode the identical CDR3. The chain carries TRDV1 and TRDJ1; no firm D call. The CDR3 contains 22 residues. Germline CDR1 is TSWWSYY and CDR2 is QGS. The V gene lost 0 bases and the J gene lost 0 bases, with 29 bases spanning the gap. CDR3 in DNA: TGTGCTCTTGGGGAACTTATCCCAAGTTGCCCTCCCCAAAGGGAGTACACCGATAAACTCATCTTT. Its protein product is CALGELIPSCPPQREYTDKLIF.

In this sample, this clone turned up a few times. This sequence joins TRDV2 and TRDJ3; 8 bases are a match to TRDD3. V dropped 2 bases and J dropped 0; count of bases not matched to a gene: 5. The CDR3 covers 18 residues. The germline V gene encodes CDR1 GEAIGNYY and CDR2 EKD. CDR3 loop: CACDNVLGGSWDTRQMFF. The CDR3 DNA is TGTGCCTGTGACAACGTACTGGGGGGCTCCTGGGACACCCGACAGATGTTTTTC.